These 5 T cell receptor beta chains came from one sample sequenced in a study of shared clonotypes between healthy human individuals. The data were produced by immunoSEQ multiplex PCR, yet TCRdb's version contains in-frame clones alone and is incomplete. This sample carries 200,000 to 250,000 clones, about 69% of them seen once, and the ten largest clones take over 8.5%. The sample was memory CD4+ T cells sorted from blood. Subset here: CD45RA-negative fraction. The receptors originated from a man aged 25 to 40 in good health.

This clone was recorded at least ten times. The chain's CDR3 is CASSQDRGGRSTDTQYF. CDR3 sequence (DNA): TGCGCCAGCAGCCAAGATAGAGGGGGGCGAAGCACAGATACGCAGTATTTT. V and J are TRBV4-1 and TRBJ2-3; either TRBD1 or TRBD2 may supply D (6 bases each). The V gene's germline CDR1 is MGHRA and CDR2 YSYEKL. Trimming shortened V by 0 bases and J by 0 bases, and 13 bases separated the two germline ends. CDR3 length: 17 amino acids.

The rearrangement links TRBV25-1 to TRBJ1-1; 8 bases match TRBD1. Germline CDR1 and CDR2: MGHDK and SYGVNS. The CDR3 is 16 residues long. V gave up 4 bases and J gave up 5 bases; unmatched junction bases: 12. This CDR3 is CASSGNPGQGRTEAFF. CDR3 nucleotides: TGTGCCAGCAGTGGTAATCCCGGACAGGGAAGAACTGAAGCTTTCTTT.

This chain links TRBV28 with TRBJ1-1; TRBD1 matches 8 bases. Germline lookup yields CDR1 MDHEN and CDR2 SYDVKM. The CDR3 consists of 14 residues. V was clipped by 3 bases and J by 9 bases; unmatched bases: 9. The CDR3, as DNA: TGTGCCAGCAGTTTGATAAGACAGGGGAGCCAAGCTTTCTTT. Protein: CASSLIRQGSQAFF.

The rearrangement joins TRBV5-4 to TRBJ2-2; the match to TRBD1 covers 8 bases. Germline V gives CDR1 SGHNT, CDR2 YYREEE (reference sequence). The trim removed 4 bases at V and 5 bases at J, leaving 10 bases unmatched. The CDR3 sequence is 16 residues long. CDR3 sequence: CASSQRQGLSTGELFF. CDR3 in DNA: TGTGCCAGCAGCCAGAGACAGGGGCTGAGTACCGGGGAGCTGTTTTTT. Based on the CDR3 plus reference TRBV5-4 and TRBJ2-2, the full variable domain is ETGVTQSPTHLIKTRGQQVTLRCSSQSGHNTVSWYQQALGQGPQFIFQYYREEENGRGNFPPRFSGLQFPNYSSELNVNALELDDSALYLCASSQRQGLSTGELFFGEGSRLTVL.

The V gene is TRBV5-1, the J gene TRBJ1-1; D is unclear. This CDR3 is 14 amino acids long. V gave up 0 bases and J gave up 2 bases, with 8 bases separating them. The germline CDR1 and CDR2 sequences are SGHRS and YFSETQ. CDR3 sequence (DNA): TGCGCCAGCAGCTTGGTCAGCGATAACACTGAAGCTTTCTTT. Its protein is CASSLVSDNTEAFF.